The clone carrying this T cell receptor beta chain was counted between two and nine times. TCRdb reprocessed the RT-PCR reads with MiXCR, giving one entry per CDR3 protein. This sample yields about 540,000 distinct CDR3 sequences, of which approximately 24% are seen a single time; 2.5% to 3% belongs to the top ten. This sample is drawn from a study of response to subunit inactivated influenza vaccine. The V gene's germline CDR1 is SGHAT and CDR2 FQNNGV. Losses at the gene ends were 2 bases for V and 0 bases for J; bases not matched to a gene: 20. The CDR3 contains 22 residues. The sample was also reused in another study, on T cells expressing NK-cell markers. According to that study: Beta-chain TCR cDNA was generated via 5'RACE template switching with UMIs. Researchers got TCR beta repertoires out of sorted CD3+CD56+NKG2C+, CD3+CD56+NKG2C- and CD3+CD56-NKG2C+ T cells. The use of an anti-gamma-delta TCR antibody, which was added in several experiments, restricted sorting to T cells expressing alpha-beta TCR. Six donors carried dominant NKG2C+ clonotypes that made up roughly 1.0-7.0% of their CD8+ T cells.

Sequencing used CD4+ T cells sorted from PBMCs, obtained about 13 days after vaccination. This receptor was obtained from a man aged 45 to 65 who received an inactivated influenza vaccine. The V call is TRBV11-2, the J call TRBJ2-3, with 10 bases identical to TRBD2. CDR3 in amino acids: CASSLHLAGDMLTITSTDTQYF. As DNA, the CDR3 is TGTGCCAGCAGCTTACATCTAGCGGGGGATATGCTTACCATAACTAGCACAGATACGCAGTATTTT.